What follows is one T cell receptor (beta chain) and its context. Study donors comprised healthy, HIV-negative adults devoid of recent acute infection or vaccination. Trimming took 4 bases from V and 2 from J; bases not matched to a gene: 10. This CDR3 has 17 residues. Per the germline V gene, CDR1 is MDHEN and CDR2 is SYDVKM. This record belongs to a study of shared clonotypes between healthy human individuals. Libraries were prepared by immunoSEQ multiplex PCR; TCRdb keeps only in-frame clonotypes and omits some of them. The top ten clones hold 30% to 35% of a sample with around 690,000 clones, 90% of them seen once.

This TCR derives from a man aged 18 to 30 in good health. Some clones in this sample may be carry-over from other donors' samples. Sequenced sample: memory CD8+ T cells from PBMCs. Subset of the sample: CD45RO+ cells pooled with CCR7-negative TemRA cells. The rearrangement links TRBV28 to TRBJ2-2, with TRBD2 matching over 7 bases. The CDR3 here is CASSSALGGLNTGELFF. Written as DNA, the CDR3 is TGTGCCAGCAGTTCAGCCCTCGGGGGACTAAACACCGGGGAGCTGTTTTTT.